The rows below give T cell receptor beta chains drawn from one sample of a study of patients and donors after allogeneic stem cell transplantation. MiXCR, applied by TCRdb to the RT-PCR reads, yields one record per CDR3 protein. The sample has roughly 940,000 distinct CDR3 sequences, 18% seen once. Sequencing input: blood, either unsorted or a sorted T cell fraction (not recorded which). The origin of the receptors is a human donor who was either an allogeneic HSCT recipient or a stem cell or donor lymphocyte infusion donor (not recorded which). It is not recorded whose cells these are; they may come from a transplant donor. CDR3s include the opening cysteine and the closing phenylalanine or tryptophan. The D gene is left open where the match is weak. Part of the rows lack a size; the others show once, few, many or a class for expanded clones.

V: TRBV12-3/TRBV12-4
D: .
size: .
J: TRBJ2-5
DNA: TGTGCCAGCGGAGGGGATTCAGAGACCCAGTACTTC
CDR3: CASGGDSETQYF

V: TRBV4-3
D: .
size: .
J: TRBJ2-1
DNA: TGCGCCAGCAGCCAAGAGAGAGGCAATGAGCAGTTCTTC
CDR3: CASSQERGNEQFF

V: TRBV5-1
D: .
size: .
J: TRBJ1-1
DNA: TGCGCCAGCAGCTTAGCCCGCTCTGGCCCGAACACTGAAGCTTTCTTT
CDR3: CASSLARSGPNTEAFF

V: TRBV7-2
D: .
size: few
J: TRBJ2-5
DNA: TGTGCCAGTTCCCCCCCCGGGTCCTATGAGACCCAGTACTTC
CDR3: CASSPPGSYETQYF

V: TRBV27
D: .
size: few
J: TRBJ2-7
DNA: TGTGCCAGCAGTCCGGGGGGAGTGTTGGGGGCATACGAGCAGTACTTC
CDR3: CASSPGGVLGAYEQYF

V: TRBV7-8
D: TRBD2
size: .
J: TRBJ2-1
DNA: TGTGCCAGCAGCCAGATCGGGGGGTTGGATGAGCAGTTCTTC
CDR3: CASSQIGGLDEQFF

V: TRBV11-2
D: .
size: .
J: TRBJ2-3
DNA: TGTGCCAGCAGCTCCCGCGTGGATAACTACCAAGGCACAGATACGCAGTATTTT
CDR3: CASSSRVDNYQGTDTQYF

V: TRBV12-3/TRBV12-4
D: TRBD2
size: many
J: TRBJ2-4
DNA: TGTGCCAGCCGGGGACTAGCGGAAAACATTCAGTACTTC
CDR3: CASRGLAENIQYF

V: TRBV9
D: .
size: many
J: TRBJ1-1
DNA: TGTGCCAGCAGCGTAGGTATAGGGACGACGAACACTGAAGCTTTCTTT
CDR3: CASSVGIGTTNTEAFF

V: TRBV6-2/TRBV6-3
D: TRBD1
size: once
J: TRBJ2-7
DNA: TGTGCCAGCAGTCAAAGGGACAGGCTTGGCTCCTACGAGCAGTACTTC
CDR3: CASSQRDRLGSYEQYF

V: TRBV4-1
D: TRBD1
size: .
J: TRBJ1-1
DNA: TGCGCCAGCAGCCAAGGAGACAGGGGGGGAAGAGAAGCTTTCTTT
CDR3: CASSQGDRGGREAFF

V: TRBV9
D: TRBD1
size: .
J: TRBJ1-5
DNA: TGTGCCAGCAGCGCCGGGGGGGCAGGGGGCCGGGATGGGCCCCAGCATTTT
CDR3: CASSAGGAGGRDGPQHF

V: TRBV5-1
D: TRBD1
size: few
J: TRBJ1-1
DNA: TGCGCCAGCAGCAACACCCCGGACAGGTTAGTTGAAGCTTTCTTT
CDR3: CASSNTPDRLVEAFF

V: TRBV11-2
D: TRBD2
size: few
J: TRBJ2-1
DNA: TGTGCCAGCAGCTCAGCGGGAGGGGGGATTGAGAAGCAGTTCTTC
CDR3: CASSSAGGGIEKQFF

V: TRBV4-3
D: .
size: .
J: TRBJ1-3
DNA: TGCGCCAGCAGCCAAGAGGCGGGCGACGGGAACACCATATATTTT
CDR3: CASSQEAGDGNTIYF

V: TRBV5-6
D: TRBD2
size: .
J: TRBJ2-1
DNA: TGTGCCAGCAGCTTGAGGCGGGAGGAAAGGGAGCAGTTCTTC
CDR3: CASSLRREEREQFF

V: TRBV12-3/TRBV12-4
D: .
size: few
J: TRBJ2-5
DNA: TGTGCCAGCAGCATAGACAAGGCAGAGACCCAGTACTTC
CDR3: CASSIDKAETQYF

V: TRBV6-1
D: .
size: many
J: TRBJ2-2
DNA: TGTGCCAGCAGAGAGGACGTTGCGAACACCGGGGAGCTGTTTTTT
CDR3: CASREDVANTGELFF

V: TRBV9
D: TRBD1
size: few
J: TRBJ2-7
DNA: TGTGCCAGCAGCGTAGGGGACAGGGAATGGTACGAGCAGTACTTC
CDR3: CASSVGDREWYEQYF

V: TRBV2
D: .
size: .
J: TRBJ2-6
DNA: TGTGCCAGCAGTGGAATTCTCTCTGGGGCCAACGTCCTGACTTTC
CDR3: CASSGILSGANVLTF

V: TRBV3-1
D: TRBD1
size: few
J: TRBJ2-1
DNA: TGTGCCAGCAGCCAAGATTCATCGGGCAGGGGGCCCAATGAGCAGTTCTTC
CDR3: CASSQDSSGRGPNEQFF

V: TRBV12-3/TRBV12-4
D: TRBD1
size: few
J: TRBJ2-3
DNA: TGTGCCAGCAGTTTAACAGGGGAGTGGACAGATACGCAGTATTTT
CDR3: CASSLTGEWTDTQYF

V: TRBV7-2
D: .
size: .
J: TRBJ2-7
DNA: TGTGCCAGCAGCTTGCACGGGCAAAGAGAGCAGTACTTC
CDR3: CASSLHGQREQYF

V: TRBV7-2
D: TRBD1
size: .
J: TRBJ2-1
DNA: TGTGCCAGCAGGGAGGGACAGGGCAACTACAATGAGCAGTTCTTC
CDR3: CASREGQGNYNEQFF

V: TRBV7-9
D: TRBD2
size: .
J: TRBJ2-3
DNA: TGTGCCAGCAGCCTCGGACTAGCGAGCATCACAGATACGCAGTATTTT
CDR3: CASSLGLASITDTQYF

V: TRBV15
D: .
size: .
J: TRBJ1-4
DNA: TGTGCCACCAGCGGTTTGGGAGGGGAAAAACTGTTTTTT
CDR3: CATSGLGGEKLFF

V: TRBV4-1
D: .
size: few
J: TRBJ1-3
DNA: TGCGCCAGCAGCCAAGTTGCCGCCAGGGCCGGAAACACCATATATTTT
CDR3: CASSQVAARAGNTIYF

V: TRBV20-1
D: TRBD2
size: few
J: TRBJ2-3
DNA: TGCAGTGCTAGAGATAGGCGGGAGCCCACAGATACGCAGTATTTT
CDR3: CSARDRREPTDTQYF

V: TRBV29-1
D: .
size: few
J: TRBJ1-2
DNA: TGCAGCGTTGAAGGTTCAGGGAAGACGAACGGCTACACCTTC
CDR3: CSVEGSGKTNGYTF

V: TRBV7-9
D: TRBD2
size: .
J: TRBJ2-1
DNA: TGTGCCAGCAGCCCCCCTTCGAGTAGCGGGAGTAATGAGCAGTTCTTC
CDR3: CASSPPSSSGSNEQFF

V: TRBV15
D: .
size: few
J: TRBJ1-6
DNA: TGTGCCACCAGCAGAGAGGGGAGGCTACCACCCCTCCACTTT
CDR3: CATSREGRLPPLHF

V: TRBV4-1
D: .
size: .
J: TRBJ1-2
DNA: TGCGCCAGCAGCCAAGAGGGGAGTCGGAACTATGGCTACACCTTC
CDR3: CASSQEGSRNYGYTF

V: TRBV6-5
D: .
size: .
J: TRBJ2-1
DNA: TGTGCCAGCAGTTACTCGATAAAGCGCGAGCAGTTCTTC
CDR3: CASSYSIKREQFF

V: TRBV6-1
D: .
size: few
J: TRBJ1-2
DNA: TGTGCCAGCAGTGACAGGGGCGGCTACTATGGCTACACCTTC
CDR3: CASSDRGGYYGYTF

V: TRBV10-3
D: .
size: few
J: TRBJ1-1
DNA: TGTGCCATCAGTGACCTGGGCGGCGGCACTGAAGCTTTCTTT
CDR3: CAISDLGGGTEAFF

V: TRBV18
D: TRBD2
size: few
J: TRBJ2-1
DNA: TGTGCCAGCTCACCTCGGGGGGGCACTGAGCAGTTCTTC
CDR3: CASSPRGGTEQFF

V: TRBV7-9
D: .
size: few
J: TRBJ1-3
DNA: TGTGCCAGCAGCCGAATCAGGCCCTCTGGAAACACCATATATTTT
CDR3: CASSRIRPSGNTIYF

V: TRBV30
D: TRBD1
size: .
J: TRBJ1-5
DNA: TGTGCCTGGAAGGGACAGGGTAGCAATCAGCCCCAGCATTTT
CDR3: CAWKGQGSNQPQHF

V: TRBV5-1
D: .
size: many
J: TRBJ1-5
DNA: TGCGCCAGCAGCTTGGCCGGGGACAATCAGCCCCAGCATTTT
CDR3: CASSLAGDNQPQHF

V: TRBV2
D: .
size: few
J: TRBJ2-7
DNA: TGTGCCAGCAGTGAAGTGGGCCAGGGTGGGAACGAGCAGTACTTC
CDR3: CASSEVGQGGNEQYF

V: TRBV11-2
D: .
size: few
J: TRBJ1-6
DNA: TGTGCCAGCAGCTTCTCCTTCGTGCGAGGGTCCTATAATTCACCCCTCCACTTT
CDR3: CASSFSFVRGSYNSPLHF

V: TRBV25-1
D: .
size: few
J: TRBJ1-2
DNA: TGTGCCAGCAGTGGGGACCCTCGGGGCTACACCTTC
CDR3: CASSGDPRGYTF

V: TRBV12-3/TRBV12-4
D: .
size: few
J: TRBJ1-1
DNA: TGTGCCAGCAGTCACTTATGGGTGAACACTGAAGCTTTCTTT
CDR3: CASSHLWVNTEAFF

V: TRBV5-1
D: TRBD1
size: .
J: TRBJ2-3
DNA: TGCGCCAGCAGCTTGACAGGGGACCCCACAGATACGCAGTATTTT
CDR3: CASSLTGDPTDTQYF

V: TRBV2
D: .
size: .
J: TRBJ2-3
DNA: TGTGCCAGCAGTGAAGCGCTTCGAGGTACTGGGGGCACAGATACGCAGTATTTT
CDR3: CASSEALRGTGGTDTQYF

V: TRBV7-2
D: TRBD2
size: .
J: TRBJ2-5
DNA: TGTGCCAGCAGCTTATCGGGACTAGCGGAAGAGACCCAGTACTTC
CDR3: CASSLSGLAEETQYF

V: TRBV10-3
D: .
size: few
J: TRBJ1-2
DNA: TGTGCCATCAGTCCGGGAGCTAACTATGGCTACACCTTC
CDR3: CAISPGANYGYTF

V: TRBV15
D: .
size: .
J: TRBJ2-3
DNA: TGTGCCACCGGGGGGGGGCGGATCCTCACAGATACGCAGTATTTT
CDR3: CATGGGRILTDTQYF

V: TRBV10-3
D: TRBD1
size: .
J: TRBJ1-1
DNA: TGTGCCTCTACCGGGACAGGGTTGTTCAGAAACACTGAAGCTTTCTTT
CDR3: CASTGTGLFRNTEAFF

V: TRBV5-1
D: TRBD1
size: .
J: TRBJ1-1
DNA: TGCGCCAGCAGCTACCTCGACAGGGGGGGGAACACTGAAGCTTTCTTT
CDR3: CASSYLDRGGNTEAFF

V: TRBV6-1
D: TRBD1
size: .
J: TRBJ1-1
DNA: TGTGCCAGCAGGAAGACAGGGGGCACTGAAGCTTTCTTT
CDR3: CASRKTGGTEAFF

V: TRBV12-3/TRBV12-4
D: TRBD1
size: .
J: TRBJ2-7
DNA: TGTGCCAGCAGTTTAACAGGGGGCATCGTTCGATCCTACGAGCAGTACTTC
CDR3: CASSLTGGIVRSYEQYF